The clone carrying this T cell receptor beta chain was seen only a few times. What it binds is unknown. The record originates from a study of cytomegalovirus exposure and HLA in healthy donors. Study outcomes and limitations: Per published reports, the classifier diagnosed cytomegalovirus status with high specificity and sensitivity. It emerged from a later analysis that several of the most significant clusters appeared to be linked to common viral pathogens.

Primers for the PCR totalled 60 Vbeta and 13 Jbeta. Study processing details: Unique TCR beta chains numbered approximately 80 million in a later analysis, with roughly 10 million shared. TCRdb's copy holds only in-frame clones and misses some; the assay was immunoSEQ multiplex PCR. Clonal size and the V and J genes are those of that table, whereas D and trimming came from the DNA. The sample yields 150,000 to 200,000 clones, more than 60% seen once. The source is a female donor in good health and CMV-seronegative. Sample: PBMCs.

As DNA, the CDR3 is TGTGCCAGCAGCTTTCGAGGACAGGCTGGGAACACTGAAGCTTTCTTT. It yields the protein CASSFRGQAGNTEAFF. V usage is TRBV7-3 and J usage is TRBJ1-1; TRBD1 agrees at 7 bases. The CDR3 totals 16 residues. CDR1 is SGHTA, CDR2 FQGTGA, per germline. The V segment lost 3 bases and the J segment 1 base; nucleotides outside the gene matches: 8.